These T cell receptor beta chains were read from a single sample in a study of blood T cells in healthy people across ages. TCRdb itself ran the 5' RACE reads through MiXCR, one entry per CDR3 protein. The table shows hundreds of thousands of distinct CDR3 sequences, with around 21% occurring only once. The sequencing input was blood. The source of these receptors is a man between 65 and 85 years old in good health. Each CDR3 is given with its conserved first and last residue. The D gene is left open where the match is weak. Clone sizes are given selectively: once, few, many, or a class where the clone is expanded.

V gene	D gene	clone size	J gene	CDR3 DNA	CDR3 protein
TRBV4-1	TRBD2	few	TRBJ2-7	TGCGCCAGCAGCCAATCGGGACTAGCGCGGGACGAGCAGTACTTC	CASSQSGLARDEQYF
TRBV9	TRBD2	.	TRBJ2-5	TGTGCCAGCAGCGCCGACGGACTAGCGGGAAGGACCCAGTACTTC	CASSADGLAGRTQYF
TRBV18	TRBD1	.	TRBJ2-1	TGTGCCAGCTCACCAGGGACAGCATACAATGAGCAGTTCTTC	CASSPGTAYNEQFF
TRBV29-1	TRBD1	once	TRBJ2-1	TGCAGCGTTGAACTGGGACAGGGGCCAAATGCGCAGTTCTTC	CSVELGQGPNAQFF
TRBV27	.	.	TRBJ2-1	TGTGCCAGCAGATCGGACAGGGGAGGACTAGCTAGTTACAATGAGCAGTTCTTC	CASRSDRGGLASYNEQFF
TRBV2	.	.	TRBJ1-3	TGTGCCAGCAGTGACACCTCTGGAAACACCATATATTTT	CASSDTSGNTIYF
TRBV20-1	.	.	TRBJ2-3	TGCAGTGCTAGGGACGGGCGAGTTGATACGCAGTATTTT	CSARDGRVDTQYF
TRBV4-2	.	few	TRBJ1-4	TGTGCCAGCAGCCAAAGCAGGAATACTAATGAAAAACTGTTTTTT	CASSQSRNTNEKLFF
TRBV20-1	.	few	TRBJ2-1	TGCAGTGCTAAGGCACGTCATCGCAATGAGCAGTTCTTC	CSAKARHRNEQFF
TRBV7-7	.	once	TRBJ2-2	TGTGCTATCCAGAATTCTAACACCGGGGAGCTGTTTTTT	CAIQNSNTGELFF
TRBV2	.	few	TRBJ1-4	TGTGCCAGCTCCACAGAGATTAATGAAAAACTGTTTTTT	CASSTEINEKLFF
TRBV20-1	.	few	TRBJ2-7	TGCAGTGCTAGGAAGGGGATGCGACCCACCCTCTACGAGCAGTACTTC	CSARKGMRPTLYEQYF
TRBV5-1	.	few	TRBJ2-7	TGCGCCAGCAGCGAGGGGAAGAGCTCCTACGAGCAGTACTTC	CASSEGKSSYEQYF
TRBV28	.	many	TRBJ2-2	TGTGCCAGCAGTTTGGGGGGTGCCGGCACCGGGGAGCTGTTTTTT	CASSLGGAGTGELFF